This is a list of T cell receptor beta chains from one sample in a study of blood T cell repertoires in COVID-19. Sequenced by immunoSEQ multiplex PCR; TCRdb stores in-frame clones only, minus some. The sample includes about 130,000 clones, roughly 84% of them seen just once. The sequenced material came from peripheral blood. The receptors were sampled from a woman aged 30 to 39 who had recovered from COVID-19. Each CDR3 is given with its conserved first and last residue. The D gene is left open where the match is weak. A row's size may be missing; if present it is once, few, many or a size class.

clone size	V gene	D gene	J gene	CDR3 DNA	CDR3 protein
NA	TRBV11-2	TRBD2	TRBJ2-3	TGTGCCAGCAGCCGTCTAGCGGGGTACACCGATACGCAGTATTTT	CASSRLAGYTDTQYF
NA	TRBV11-3	NA	TRBJ1-1	TGTGCCAGCAGCTTAGATTCCGACACTGAAGCTTTCTTT	CASSLDSDTEAFF
NA	TRBV7-2	TRBD2	TRBJ2-7	TGTGCCAGCAGACGGACGCTAGCGGGGGGGCTGTACGAGCAGTACTTC	CASRRTLAGGLYEQYF
once	TRBV10-2	NA	TRBJ1-2	TGCGCCAGCAGCTCAGGAAATAACTATGGCTACACCTTC	CASSSGNNYGYTF
NA	TRBV19	TRBD1	TRBJ1-5	TGTGCCAGTAGTCCGACAGGGAGATATATCAATCAGCCCCAGCATTTT	CASSPTGRYINQPQHF
NA	TRBV11-2	NA	TRBJ1-2	TGTGCCAGCAGCTTAGGGCCTTTACCCCTCGTCAACTATGGCTACACCTTC	CASSLGPLPLVNYGYTF
NA	TRBV7-2	TRBD2	TRBJ2-3	TGTGCCCACCGGGCGTTCCCTCAGGAGCGGGAGTACACAGATACGCAGTATTTT	CAHRAFPQEREYTDTQYF
NA	TRBV11-2	NA	TRBJ2-1	TGTGCCAGCAGCTTAGGGAGCTCCTACAATGAGCAGTTCTTC	CASSLGSSYNEQFF
NA	TRBV12-3/TRBV12-4	NA	TRBJ1-2	TGTGCCAGCAGTTTTGGCGGGGTCGATGGCTACACCTTC	CASSFGGVDGYTF
NA	TRBV7-3	NA	TRBJ2-2	TGTGCCAGCAGCTTAAGCGGTTGGTCCGGGGAGCTGTTTTTT	CASSLSGWSGELFF
NA	TRBV3-1/TRBV3-2	NA	TRBJ1-4	TGTGCCAGCAGCCAAGTGAAAACAGCGGGTGAAAAACTGTTTTTT	CASSQVKTAGEKLFF
few	TRBV6-6	TRBD2	TRBJ2-2	TGTGCCAGCAGTAACCGACTAGCGGGGGACACCGGGGAGCTGTTTTTT	CASSNRLAGDTGELFF
NA	TRBV27	TRBD2	TRBJ2-1	TGTGCCAGCAGTTCTGGACTAGCGTTATTGGATGAGCAGTTCTTC	CASSSGLALLDEQFF
NA	TRBV12-5	TRBD2	TRBJ2-3	TGTGCTAGTGGTCCCGCCCTACTAGCGGGGAGTGCGGATACGCAGTATTTT	CASGPALLAGSADTQYF
NA	TRBV7-9	TRBD2	TRBJ2-1	TGTGCCAGCAGCTTCCAGGGACTAGCGGGCGTCAATGAGCAGTTCTTC	CASSFQGLAGVNEQFF
once	TRBV5-6	TRBD1	TRBJ1-1	TGTGCCAGCACCCGGGACAGCCACATGAACACTGAAGCTTTCTTT	CASTRDSHMNTEAFF
NA	TRBV5-4	NA	TRBJ2-7	TGTGCCAGCAAATCTTCCGGGAGCTCCTACGAGCAGTACTTC	CASKSSGSSYEQYF
NA	TRBV27	NA	TRBJ2-2	TGTGCCAGCAGTCCGACAGGCACCGGGGAGCTGTTTTTT	CASSPTGTGELFF
NA	TRBV6-5	TRBD2	TRBJ2-5	TGTGCCAGTAGACTAGCTCCAGAGACCCAGTACTTC	CASRLAPETQYF
NA	TRBV18	TRBD2	TRBJ2-2	TGTGCCAGCTCACCACAGGGAGGGACCGGGGAGCTGTTTTTT	CASSPQGGTGELFF
NA	TRBV15	TRBD2	TRBJ2-1	TGTGCCACCAGCAGAGAAATCACAGGACTAGCGGGAGGTTCAAGGAATGAGCAGTTCTTC	CATSREITGLAGGSRNEQFF
NA	TRBV21-1	NA	TRBJ2-5	TGTGCCAGCAGCAACGTCGGACAGGGGGGAGAGACCCAGTACTTC	CASSNVGQGGETQYF
once	TRBV27	TRBD1	TRBJ2-7	TGTGCCAGCGGGACAGGGGGCGGTTACGAGCAGTACTTC	CASGTGGGYEQYF